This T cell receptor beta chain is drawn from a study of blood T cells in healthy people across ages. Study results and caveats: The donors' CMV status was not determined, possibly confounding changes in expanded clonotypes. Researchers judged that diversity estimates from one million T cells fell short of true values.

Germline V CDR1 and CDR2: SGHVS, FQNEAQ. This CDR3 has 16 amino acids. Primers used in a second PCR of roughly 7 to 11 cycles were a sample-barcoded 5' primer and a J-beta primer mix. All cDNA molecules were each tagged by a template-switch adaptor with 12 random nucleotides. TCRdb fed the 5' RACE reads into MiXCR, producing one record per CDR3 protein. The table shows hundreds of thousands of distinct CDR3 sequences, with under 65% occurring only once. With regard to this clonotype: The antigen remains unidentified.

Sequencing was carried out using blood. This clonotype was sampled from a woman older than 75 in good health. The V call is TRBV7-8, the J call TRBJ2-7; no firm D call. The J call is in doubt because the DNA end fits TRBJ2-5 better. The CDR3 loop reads CASNPSRSRREETQYF. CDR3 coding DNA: TGTGCCAGCAACCCTTCTAGATCCCGTCGAGAAGAGACCCAGTACTTC.